The T cell receptor (beta chain) described here comes from a study of T cells in Graves' hyperthyroidism and ophthalmopathy. The study included ophthalmopathy patients with Clinical Activity Score at least 3, NOSPECS grade at least 4 and duration under 3 months. V was clipped by 0 bases and J by 2 bases, with 10 bases between them. CDR1 is LNHNV and CDR2 is YYDKDF in the germline V gene (reference sequence). The CDR3 is 15 amino acids. The TCR beta CDR3 regions underwent amplification using RNA transcripts as the source. TCR CDR3 underwent first-round RT-PCR with the HTBI primer set. TCRdb itself ran the multiplex PCR reads through MiXCR, one entry per CDR3 protein. In the table there are about 410,000 distinct CDR3 sequences, roughly 15% of which are singletons. This clonotype showed up many times.

Sequenced input: blood. The chain combines TRBV15 with TRBJ2-5; a possible D gene is TRBD2 (7 bases). This receptor was identified in a woman aged 25-40 years with Graves' ophthalmopathy. This CDR3 reads CATSRDRGAQETQYF. The CDR3 DNA reads as TGTGCCACCAGCAGAGATCGGGGGGCTCAAGAGACCCAGTACTTC.